The 16 T cell receptor beta chains below all came from one sample that was sequenced in a study of blood T cell repertoires in COVID-19. Sequencing was performed with immunoSEQ multiplex PCR; in TCRdb, only in-frame clones are kept and a portion is missing. The repertoire has some 120,000 clones, approximately 81% of them found once; the top ten carry around 4%. The sequenced sample was peripheral blood. The receptors were gathered from a man in his 60s with acute or convalescent COVID-19.

This chain joins TRBV19 and TRBJ1-5; tentatively, D is TRBD1 (6 bases). The CDR3 covers 14 residues. The germline V and J ends were trimmed by 5 bases and 2 bases, with 10 bases remaining between them. Germline V gene lookup returns CDR1 LNHDA and CDR2 SQIVND (reference sequence). The CDR3 is CASSPQGGNQPQHF. The DNA of the CDR3 is TGTGCCAGTAGTCCACAGGGAGGCAATCAGCCCCAGCATTTT.

V usage is TRBV6-5 and J usage is TRBJ1-6, with unresolved D. Germline CDR1 reads MNHEY; CDR2 reads SVGAGI. The CDR3 contains 15 residues. V gave up 6 bases and J gave up 7 bases, with 16 bases separating them. In nucleotides, the CDR3 is TGTGCCAGCAGCCTAGGCGGGCACGGGAATTCACCCCTCCACTTT. It translates to CASSLGGHGNSPLHF.

The J gene is TRBJ1-1, the V gene TRBV5-1, with D perhaps matching TRBD1 (6 bases). V lost 5 bases, J lost 3 bases, and 11 bases lay in between. The germline V gene has CDR1 SGHRS and CDR2 YFSETQ. The CDR3 has 13 residues. The DNA of the CDR3 is TGCGCCAGCAGTTATCAGGGGTACACTGAAGCTTTCTTT. Translated: CASSYQGYTEAFF.

The genes are TRBV7-8 and TRBJ2-1, with 7 bases fitting TRBD1. V shed 4 bases and J 2 bases; nucleotides not matched to a gene: 8. Per the germline V gene, CDR1 is SGHVS and CDR2 is FQNEAQ. This CDR3 has 16 amino acids. The CDR3 here is CASSSRRGSTYNEQFF. CDR3 bases: TGTGCCAGCAGCTCCCGCAGGGGGTCAACCTACAATGAGCAGTTCTTC.

The table lists this clone with a count of one. The chain couples TRBV29-1 to TRBJ1-1; D is undetermined. Between the trimmed V and J ends, which lost 5 bases and 3 bases, there was a span of 7 bases. This CDR3 has 11 residues. CDR1 is SQVTM and CDR2 is ANQGSEA in the germline V gene. In DNA, the CDR3 is TGCAGCGTTAACGGGGACACTGAAGCTTTCTTT. Amino acid sequence: CSVNGDTEAFF.

The chain recombines TRBV5-1 with TRBJ2-1; D may be TRBD2 (6 bases). The CDR3 is 12 residues long. The germline CDR1 and CDR2 sequences are SGHRS and YFSETQ. The V end lost 3 bases, the J end lost 9 bases, and 10 bases lay between the germline ends. In DNA, the CDR3 is TGCGCCAGCAGCTGGGGACTGGGTGAGCAGTTCTTC. Translation: CASSWGLGEQFF.

The CDR3 DNA sequence: TGTGCCAGCAGCTGGGGACTCGACGGCAATGAGCAGTTCTTC. Its protein product is CASSWGLDGNEQFF. The V gene is TRBV11-3, the J gene TRBJ2-1; a weak D match, TRBD2 (6 bases). The CDR3 is made up of 14 amino acids. V lost 4 bases and J 6 bases, leaving 13 bases between the germline ends. Germline V CDR1 and CDR2: SGHNT, YENEEA.

The chain has TRBV5-1 and TRBJ2-1; TRBD2 agrees at 9 bases. The CDR3 is made up of 15 amino acids. Germline CDR1 is SGHRS and CDR2 is YFSETQ. J gave up 3 bases and V 2 bases, and 3 bases lay outside the gene matches. As DNA, the CDR3 is TGCGCCAGCAGCTTCCCGACTAGCGGCTACAATGAGCAGTTCTTC. It is translated as CASSFPTSGYNEQFF. The full variable domain, with the rest looked up from reference TRBV5-1 and TRBJ2-1, is KAGVTQTPRYLIKTRGQQVTLSCSPISGHRSVSWYQQTPGQGLQFLFEYFSETQRNKGNFPGRFSGRQFSNSRSEMNVSTLELGDSALYLCASSFPTSGYNEQFFGPGTRLTVL.

This clone was seen a handful of times. This chain uses TRBV3-1 (or the pseudogene TRBV3-2) with TRBJ1-1, with D unresolved. Germline lookup yields CDR1 LGHDT and CDR2 YNNKEL (reference sequence). Trimming stripped 8 bases from V and 0 bases from J, with 7 bases between. This CDR3 is 12 amino acids long. In nucleotides, the CDR3 is TGTGCCAGCCTCGGGGTGAACACTGAAGCTTTCTTT. The encoded protein is CASLGVNTEAFF.

J is TRBJ1-1 and V is TRBV11-3; the D is unclear. The V and J ends lost 5 bases and 4 bases respectively, with 11 bases between them. The germline V gene has CDR1 SGHNT and CDR2 YENEEA. The CDR3 contains 13 residues. CDR3 nucleotide sequence: TGTGCCAGCAGCCCGCCCGGCGGCACTGAAGCTTTCTTT. Protein: CASSPPGGTEAFF.

The chain carries TRBV28 and TRBJ2-2; D unresolved. V gave up 2 bases and J gave up 3 bases, with 10 bases separating them. Germline assignment: CDR1 MDHEN and CDR2 SYDVKM. CDR3 length: 15 residues. Here the CDR3 DNA reads TGTGCCAGCAGTTTAATCACAGCTTACACCGGGGAGCTGTTTTTT. Its protein is CASSLITAYTGELFF.

The chain combines TRBV28 with TRBJ2-1; 8 bases are shared with TRBD1. The CDR3 consists of 16 residues. Germline-derived CDR1 and CDR2 are MDHEN and SYDVKM. The V gene end was trimmed by 3 bases and the J gene end by 4 bases; junction bases not matched to a gene: 8. The CDR3 bases are TGTGCCAGCAGTTTCCGGGACAGGTCTTTATACAATGAGCAGTTCTTC. Protein product: CASSFRDRSLYNEQFF.

There are a few counts of this clone. Here the CDR3 DNA reads TGTGCTAGTGGCCTCCAGTCCGGGGAGCTGTTTTTT. Translated, it gives CASGLQSGELFF. The chain links TRBV12-5 to TRBJ2-2; the D is unclear. Germline values: CDR1 LGHNT, CDR2 FRNRAP. CDR3 length: 12 amino acids. Trimming cost V 6 bases and J 6 bases, with 8 bases left between them.

This clone was found once. V gene TRBV28 combines with J gene TRBJ1-5, with D unresolved. Germline assignment: CDR1 MDHEN and CDR2 SYDVKM. CDR3 length equals 15 residues. V lost 5 bases and J lost 2, with 13 bases in between. CDR3 loop: CASSGGSSGNQPQHF. For the CDR3, the DNA is TGTGCCAGCAGTGGAGGGAGTTCTGGCAATCAGCCCCAGCATTTT.

The V gene is TRBV10-1, the J gene TRBJ2-3; 8 bases agree with TRBD1. Germline V gene lookup returns CDR1 WNHNN and CDR2 SYGVQD (reference sequence). After removal of 3 bases from V and 2 bases from J, the junction contained 10 bases not matched to a gene. The CDR3 totals 17 residues. The CDR3 loop is CASSDPPGGINTDTQYF. CDR3 nucleotide sequence: TGCGCCAGCAGTGATCCCCCAGGGGGCATCAACACAGATACGCAGTATTTT.

The chain carries TRBV5-1 and TRBJ2-2; 12 bases line up with TRBD2. The germline V gene encodes CDR1 SGHRS and CDR2 YFSETQ. CDR3 length: 20 residues. Trimming at V came to 5 bases and at J to 8 bases, leaving 22 bases not matched to a gene. CDR3 bases: TGCGCCAGCAGTCAGGCGAAGGGAGTCCTAGCGGGAGGGTCGGCTGGGGAGCTGTTTTTT. As protein: CASSQAKGVLAGGSAGELFF.